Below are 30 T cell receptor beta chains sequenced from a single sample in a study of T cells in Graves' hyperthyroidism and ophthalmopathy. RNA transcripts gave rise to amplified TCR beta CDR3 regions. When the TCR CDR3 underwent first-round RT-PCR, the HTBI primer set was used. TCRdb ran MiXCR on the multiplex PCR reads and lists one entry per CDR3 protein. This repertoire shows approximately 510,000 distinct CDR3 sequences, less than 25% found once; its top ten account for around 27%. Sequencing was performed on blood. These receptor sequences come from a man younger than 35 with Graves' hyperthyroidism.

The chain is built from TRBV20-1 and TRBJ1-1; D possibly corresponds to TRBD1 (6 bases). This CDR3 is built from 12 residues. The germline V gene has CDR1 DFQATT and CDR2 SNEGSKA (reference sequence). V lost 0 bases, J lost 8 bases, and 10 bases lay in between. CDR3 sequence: CSARDPGGEAFF. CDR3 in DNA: TGCAGTGCTAGAGATCCGGGGGGCGAAGCTTTCTTT.

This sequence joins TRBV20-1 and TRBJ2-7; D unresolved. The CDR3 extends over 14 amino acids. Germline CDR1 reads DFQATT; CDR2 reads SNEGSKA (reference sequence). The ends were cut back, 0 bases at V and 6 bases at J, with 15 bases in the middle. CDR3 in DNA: TGCAGTGCTAGAGATAAAGGCAGACCCTCCGAGCAGTACTTC. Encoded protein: CSARDKGRPSEQYF.

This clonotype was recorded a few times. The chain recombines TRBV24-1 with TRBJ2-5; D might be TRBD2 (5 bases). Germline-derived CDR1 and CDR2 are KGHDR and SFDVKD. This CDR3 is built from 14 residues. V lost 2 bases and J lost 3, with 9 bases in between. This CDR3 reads CATSDWTGEETQYF. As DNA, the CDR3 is TGTGCCACCAGTGATTGGACTGGGGAAGAGACCCAGTACTTC.

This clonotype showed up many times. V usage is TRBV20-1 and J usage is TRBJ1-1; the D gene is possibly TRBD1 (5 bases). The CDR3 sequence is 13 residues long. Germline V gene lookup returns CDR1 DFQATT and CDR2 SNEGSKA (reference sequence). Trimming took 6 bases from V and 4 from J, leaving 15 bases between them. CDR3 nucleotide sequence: TGCAGTGCGATTATTCCAGGGTCCACTGAAGCTTTCTTT. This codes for CSAIIPGSTEAFF.

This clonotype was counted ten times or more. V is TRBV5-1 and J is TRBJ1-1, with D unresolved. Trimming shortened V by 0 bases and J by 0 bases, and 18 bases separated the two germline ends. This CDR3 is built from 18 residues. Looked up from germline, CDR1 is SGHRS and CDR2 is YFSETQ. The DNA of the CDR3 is TGCGCCAGCAGCTTGGGATGGAACATCGGAAGAATGAACACTGAAGCTTTCTTT. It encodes CASSLGWNIGRMNTEAFF.

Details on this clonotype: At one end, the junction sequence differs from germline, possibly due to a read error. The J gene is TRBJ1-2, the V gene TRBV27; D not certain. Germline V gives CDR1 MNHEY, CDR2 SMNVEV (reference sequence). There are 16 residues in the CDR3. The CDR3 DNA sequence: TGTGCCAGCAGTTCGCAGCCGGACTCTTATAACCATGGCTACACCTTC. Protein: CASSSQPDSYNHGYTF.

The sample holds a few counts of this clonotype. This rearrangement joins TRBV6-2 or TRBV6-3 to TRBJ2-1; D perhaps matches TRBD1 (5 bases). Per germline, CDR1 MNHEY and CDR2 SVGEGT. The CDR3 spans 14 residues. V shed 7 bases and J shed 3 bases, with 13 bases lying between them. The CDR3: CASTQQTDYNEQFF. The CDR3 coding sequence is TGTGCCAGCACCCAGCAGACAGACTACAATGAGCAGTTCTTC.

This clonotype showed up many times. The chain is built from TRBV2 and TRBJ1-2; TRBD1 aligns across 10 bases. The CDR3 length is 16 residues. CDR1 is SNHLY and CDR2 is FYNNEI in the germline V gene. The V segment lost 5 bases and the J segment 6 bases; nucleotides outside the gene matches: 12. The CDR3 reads CASSSGQGKRGHGYTF. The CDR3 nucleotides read TGTGCCAGCAGTTCGGGACAGGGGAAGAGAGGCCATGGCTACACCTTC.

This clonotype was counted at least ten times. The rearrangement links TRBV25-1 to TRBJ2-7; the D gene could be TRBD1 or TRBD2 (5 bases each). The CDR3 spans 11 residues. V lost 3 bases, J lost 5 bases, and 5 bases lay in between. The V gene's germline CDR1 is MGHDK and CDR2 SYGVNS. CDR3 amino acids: CASSEGDEQYF. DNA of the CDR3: TGTGCCAGCAGTGAGGGGGACGAGCAGTACTTC.

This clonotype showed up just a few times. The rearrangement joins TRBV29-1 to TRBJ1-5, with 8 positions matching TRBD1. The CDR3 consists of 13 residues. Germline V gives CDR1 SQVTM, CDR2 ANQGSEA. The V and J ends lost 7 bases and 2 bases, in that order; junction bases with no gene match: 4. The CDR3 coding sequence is TGCAGCGCCGCGACAGGGGGCAATCAGCCCCAGCATTTT. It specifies CSAATGGNQPQHF.

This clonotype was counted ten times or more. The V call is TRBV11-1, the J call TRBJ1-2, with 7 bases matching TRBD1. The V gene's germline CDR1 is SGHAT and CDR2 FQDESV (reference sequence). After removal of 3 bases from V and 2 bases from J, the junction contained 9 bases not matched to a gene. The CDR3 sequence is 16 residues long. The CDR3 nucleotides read TGTGCCAGCAGCTTCCTGGCCGAGACAGGGAACTATGGCTACACCTTC. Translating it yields CASSFLAETGNYGYTF.

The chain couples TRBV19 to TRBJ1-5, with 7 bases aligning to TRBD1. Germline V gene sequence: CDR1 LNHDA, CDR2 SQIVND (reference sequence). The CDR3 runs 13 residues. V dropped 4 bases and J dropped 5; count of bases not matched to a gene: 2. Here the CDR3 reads CASSNQGDQPQHF. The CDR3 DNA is TGTGCCAGTAGTAATCAGGGGGATCAGCCCCAGCATTTT.

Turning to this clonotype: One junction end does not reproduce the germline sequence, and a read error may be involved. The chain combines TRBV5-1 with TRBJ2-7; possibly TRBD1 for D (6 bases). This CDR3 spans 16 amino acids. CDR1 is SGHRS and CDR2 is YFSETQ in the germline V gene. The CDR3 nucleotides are TGCGCCAGCAGCTGGGACCCTAAAACAGGGAGCTACGAGCAGGACTTC. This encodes CASSWDPKTGSYEQDF.

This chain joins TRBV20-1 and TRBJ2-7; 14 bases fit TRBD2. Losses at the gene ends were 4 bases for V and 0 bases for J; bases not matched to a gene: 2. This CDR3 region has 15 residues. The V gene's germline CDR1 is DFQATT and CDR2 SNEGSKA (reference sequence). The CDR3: CSATGLAGVSYEQYF. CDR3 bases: TGCAGTGCTACGGGACTAGCGGGGGTCTCCTACGAGCAGTACTTC.

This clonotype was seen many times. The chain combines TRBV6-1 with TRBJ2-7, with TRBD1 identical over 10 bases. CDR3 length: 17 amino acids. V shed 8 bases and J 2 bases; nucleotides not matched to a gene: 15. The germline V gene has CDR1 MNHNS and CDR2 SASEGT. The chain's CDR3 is CASAPLFPGQGTYEQYF. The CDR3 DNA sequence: TGTGCCAGCGCCCCATTATTTCCGGGACAGGGGACCTACGAGCAGTACTTC.

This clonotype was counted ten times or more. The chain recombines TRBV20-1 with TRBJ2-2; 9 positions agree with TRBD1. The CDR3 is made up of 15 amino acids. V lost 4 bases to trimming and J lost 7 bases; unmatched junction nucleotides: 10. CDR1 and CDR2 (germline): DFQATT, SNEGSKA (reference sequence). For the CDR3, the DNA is TGCAGTGCTACCGGGACAGGGTATATGAGCGGGGAGCTGTTTTTT. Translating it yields CSATGTGYMSGELFF.

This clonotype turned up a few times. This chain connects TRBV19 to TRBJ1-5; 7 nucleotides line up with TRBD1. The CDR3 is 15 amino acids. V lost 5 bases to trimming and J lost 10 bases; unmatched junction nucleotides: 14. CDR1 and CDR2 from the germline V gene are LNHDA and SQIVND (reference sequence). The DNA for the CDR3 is TGTGCCAGTAGTGACCGGGACAGCGGAAGGCAACCCCAGCATTTT. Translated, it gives CASSDRDSGRQPQHF.

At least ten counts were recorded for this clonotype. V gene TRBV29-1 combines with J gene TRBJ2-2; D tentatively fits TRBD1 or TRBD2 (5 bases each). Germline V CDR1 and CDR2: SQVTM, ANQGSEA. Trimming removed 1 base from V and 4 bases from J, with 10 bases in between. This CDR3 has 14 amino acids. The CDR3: CSVEAPRGTGELFF. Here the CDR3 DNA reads TGCAGCGTTGAAGCGCCGAGGGGCACCGGGGAGCTGTTTTTT.

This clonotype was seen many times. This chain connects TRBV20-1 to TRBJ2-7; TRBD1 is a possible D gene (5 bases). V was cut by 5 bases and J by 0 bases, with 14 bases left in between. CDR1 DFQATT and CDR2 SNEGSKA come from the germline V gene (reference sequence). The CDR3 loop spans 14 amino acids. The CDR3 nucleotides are TGCAGTGCTGCCCCGCCGACAGTCTCCTACGAGCAGTACTTC. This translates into CSAAPPTVSYEQYF.

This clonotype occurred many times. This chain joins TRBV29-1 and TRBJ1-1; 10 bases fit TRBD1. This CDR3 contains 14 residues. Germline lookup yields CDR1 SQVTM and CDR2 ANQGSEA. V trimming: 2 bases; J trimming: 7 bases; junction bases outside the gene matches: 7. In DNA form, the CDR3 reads TGCAGCGTTGAACCCGGACAGGGGGAGGTTGAAGCTTTCTTT. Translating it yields CSVEPGQGEVEAFF.

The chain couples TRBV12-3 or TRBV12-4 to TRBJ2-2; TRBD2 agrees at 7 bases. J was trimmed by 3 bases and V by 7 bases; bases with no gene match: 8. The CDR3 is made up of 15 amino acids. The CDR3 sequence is CASTIRGVHTGELFF. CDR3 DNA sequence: TGTGCCAGCACCATTCGGGGGGTCCACACCGGGGAGCTGTTTTTT.

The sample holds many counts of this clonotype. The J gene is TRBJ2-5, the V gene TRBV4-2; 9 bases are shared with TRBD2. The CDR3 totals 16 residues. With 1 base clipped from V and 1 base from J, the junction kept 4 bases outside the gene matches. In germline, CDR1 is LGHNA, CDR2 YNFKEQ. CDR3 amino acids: CASSQVRGGAQETQYF. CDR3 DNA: TGTGCCAGCAGCCAAGTGCGCGGGGGGGCCCAAGAGACCCAGTACTTC.

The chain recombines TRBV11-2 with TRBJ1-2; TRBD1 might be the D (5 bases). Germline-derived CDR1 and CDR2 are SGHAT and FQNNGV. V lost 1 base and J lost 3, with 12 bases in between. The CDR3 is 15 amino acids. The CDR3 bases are TGTGCCAGCAGCTTAGTCCTCGGGGCGGACTATGGCTACACCTTC. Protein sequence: CASSLVLGADYGYTF.

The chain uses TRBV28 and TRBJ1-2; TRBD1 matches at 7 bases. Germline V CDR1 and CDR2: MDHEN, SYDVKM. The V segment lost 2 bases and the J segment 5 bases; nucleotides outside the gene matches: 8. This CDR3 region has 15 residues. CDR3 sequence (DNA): TGTGCCAGCAGTTTAGTTTTGGGGGACAGATATGGCTACACCTTC. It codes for CASSLVLGDRYGYTF.

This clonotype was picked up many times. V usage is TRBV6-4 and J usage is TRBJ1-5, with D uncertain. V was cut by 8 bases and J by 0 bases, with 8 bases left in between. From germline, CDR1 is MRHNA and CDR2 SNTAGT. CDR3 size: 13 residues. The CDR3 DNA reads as TGTGCCAGCCCAACAAATAGCAATCAGCCCCAGCATTTT. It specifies CASPTNSNQPQHF.

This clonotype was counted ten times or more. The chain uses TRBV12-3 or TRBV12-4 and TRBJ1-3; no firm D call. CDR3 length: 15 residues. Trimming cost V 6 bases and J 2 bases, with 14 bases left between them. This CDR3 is CASSPRDLPGNTIYF. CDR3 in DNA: TGTGCCAGCAGCCCTAGGGATTTGCCTGGAAACACCATATATTTT.

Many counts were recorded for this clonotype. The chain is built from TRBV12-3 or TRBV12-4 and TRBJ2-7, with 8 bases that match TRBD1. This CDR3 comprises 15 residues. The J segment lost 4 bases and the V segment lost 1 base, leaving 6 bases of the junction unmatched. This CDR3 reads CASSLGQGTGYEQYF. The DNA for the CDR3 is TGTGCCAGCAGTTTAGGACAGGGGACAGGTTACGAGCAGTACTTC.

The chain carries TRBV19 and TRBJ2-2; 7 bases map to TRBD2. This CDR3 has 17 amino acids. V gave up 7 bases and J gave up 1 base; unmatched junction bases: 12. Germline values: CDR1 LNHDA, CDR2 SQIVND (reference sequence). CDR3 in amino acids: CASKAPWRGRNTGELFF. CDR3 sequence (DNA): TGTGCCAGTAAAGCCCCATGGCGGGGGAGGAACACCGGGGAGCTGTTTTTT. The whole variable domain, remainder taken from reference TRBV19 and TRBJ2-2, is DGGITQSPKYLFRKEGQNVTLSCEQNLNHDAMYWYRQDPGQGLRLIYYSQIVNDFQKGDIAEGYSVSREKKESFPLTVTSAQKNPTAFYLCASKAPWRGRNTGELFFGEGSRLTVL.

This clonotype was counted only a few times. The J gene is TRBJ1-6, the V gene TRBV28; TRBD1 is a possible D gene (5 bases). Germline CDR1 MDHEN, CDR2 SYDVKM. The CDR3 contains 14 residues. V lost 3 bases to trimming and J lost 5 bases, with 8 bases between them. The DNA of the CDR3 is TGTGCCAGCAGTTTGGGACGGAATAATTCACCCCTCCACTTT. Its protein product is CASSLGRNNSPLHF.

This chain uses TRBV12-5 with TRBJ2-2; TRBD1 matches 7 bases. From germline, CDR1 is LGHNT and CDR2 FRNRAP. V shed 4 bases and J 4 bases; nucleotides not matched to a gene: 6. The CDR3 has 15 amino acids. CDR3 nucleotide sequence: TGTGCTAGTGGTTGGGTGACAGGGCGCACCGGGGAGCTGTTTTTT. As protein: CASGWVTGRTGELFF.